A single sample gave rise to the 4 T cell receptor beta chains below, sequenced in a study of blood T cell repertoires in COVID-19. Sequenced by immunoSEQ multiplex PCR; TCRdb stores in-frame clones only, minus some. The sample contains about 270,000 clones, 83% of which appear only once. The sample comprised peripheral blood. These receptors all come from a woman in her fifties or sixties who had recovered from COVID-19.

In nucleotides, the CDR3 is TGTGCCAGTACCCGGGGAGAGTATAGCAATCAGCCCCAGCATTTT. It is translated as CASTRGEYSNQPQHF. The chain carries TRBV19 and TRBJ1-5, with D unresolved. Germline-derived CDR1 and CDR2 are LNHDA and SQIVND (reference sequence). V lost 7 bases and J 0 bases, leaving 13 bases between the germline ends. The CDR3 consists of 15 residues.

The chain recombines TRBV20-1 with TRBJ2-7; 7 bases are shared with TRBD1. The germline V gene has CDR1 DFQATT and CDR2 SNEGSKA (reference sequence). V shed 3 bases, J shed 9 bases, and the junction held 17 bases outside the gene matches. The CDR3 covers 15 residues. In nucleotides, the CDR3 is TGCAGTGCTAGTAAATCACGGGACAGTGGCCTTGGGCAGTACTTC. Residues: CSASKSRDSGLGQYF.

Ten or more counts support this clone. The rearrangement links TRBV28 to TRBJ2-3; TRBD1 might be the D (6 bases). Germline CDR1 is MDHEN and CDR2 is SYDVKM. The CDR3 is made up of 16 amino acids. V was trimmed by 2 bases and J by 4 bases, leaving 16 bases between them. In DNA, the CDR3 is TGTGCCAGCAGTTTACCCCAGGGGAAGAGCGCAGATACGCAGTATTTT. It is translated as CASSLPQGKSADTQYF.

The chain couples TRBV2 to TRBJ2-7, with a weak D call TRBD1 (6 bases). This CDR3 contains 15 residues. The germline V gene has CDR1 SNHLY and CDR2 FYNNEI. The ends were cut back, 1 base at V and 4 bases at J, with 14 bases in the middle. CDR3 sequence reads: CASSEGYRDAYEQYF. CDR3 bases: TGTGCCAGCAGTGAAGGCTACAGGGACGCGTACGAGCAGTACTTC.